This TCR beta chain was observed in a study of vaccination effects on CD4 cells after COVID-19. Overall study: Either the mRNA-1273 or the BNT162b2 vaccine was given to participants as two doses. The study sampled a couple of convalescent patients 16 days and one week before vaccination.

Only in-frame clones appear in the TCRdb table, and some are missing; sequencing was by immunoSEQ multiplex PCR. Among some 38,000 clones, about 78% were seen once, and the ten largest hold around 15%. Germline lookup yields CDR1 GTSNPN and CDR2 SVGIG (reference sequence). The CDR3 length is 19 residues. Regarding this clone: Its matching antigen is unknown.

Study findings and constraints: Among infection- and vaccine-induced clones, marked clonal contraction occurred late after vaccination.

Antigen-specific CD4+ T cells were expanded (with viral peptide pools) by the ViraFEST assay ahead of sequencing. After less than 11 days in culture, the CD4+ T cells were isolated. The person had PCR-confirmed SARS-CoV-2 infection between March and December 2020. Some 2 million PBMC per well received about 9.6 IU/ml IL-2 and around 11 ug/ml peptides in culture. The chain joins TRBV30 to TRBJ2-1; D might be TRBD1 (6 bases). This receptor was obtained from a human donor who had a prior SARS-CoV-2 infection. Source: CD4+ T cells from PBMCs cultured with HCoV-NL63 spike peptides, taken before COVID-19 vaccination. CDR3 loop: CAIKPTGWAFDGIRSEQFF. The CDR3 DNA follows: TGTGCTATCAAACCTACAGGGTGGGCTTTTGATGGGATCCGTAGTGAGCAGTTCTTC.